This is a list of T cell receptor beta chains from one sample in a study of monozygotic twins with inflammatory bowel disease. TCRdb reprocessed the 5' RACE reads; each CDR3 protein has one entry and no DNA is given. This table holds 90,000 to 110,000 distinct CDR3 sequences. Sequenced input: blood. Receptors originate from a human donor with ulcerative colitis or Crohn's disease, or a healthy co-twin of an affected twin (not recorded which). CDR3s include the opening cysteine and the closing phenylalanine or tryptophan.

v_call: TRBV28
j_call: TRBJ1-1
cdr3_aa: CASSFTGMDTEAFF

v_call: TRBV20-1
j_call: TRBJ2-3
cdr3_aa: CSARDPGGTDTQYF

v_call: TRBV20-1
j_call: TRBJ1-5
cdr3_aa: CSGWTGGWQPQHF

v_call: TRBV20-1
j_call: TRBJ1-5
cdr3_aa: CSARDGTGGQPQHF

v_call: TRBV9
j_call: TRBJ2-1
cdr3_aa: CASSLQGGRAYEQFF

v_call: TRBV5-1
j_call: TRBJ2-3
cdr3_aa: CASSLTGLYGSDTQYF

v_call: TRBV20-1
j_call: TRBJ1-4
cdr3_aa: CSALGTGDEKLFF

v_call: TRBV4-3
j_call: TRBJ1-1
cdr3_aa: CASSQLGRGETEAFF

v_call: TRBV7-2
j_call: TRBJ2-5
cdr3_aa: CASRPLGGGSKETQYF

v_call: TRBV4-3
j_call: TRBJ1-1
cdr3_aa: CASSHSTGSEAFF

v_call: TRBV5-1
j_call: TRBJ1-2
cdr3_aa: CASSLGAGVPYGYTF

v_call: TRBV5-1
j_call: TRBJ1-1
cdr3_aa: CASSFYLLGTEAFF

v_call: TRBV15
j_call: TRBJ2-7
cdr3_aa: CATSSETGPYEQYF

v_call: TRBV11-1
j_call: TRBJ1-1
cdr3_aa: CASSLPRRVEALNTEAFF

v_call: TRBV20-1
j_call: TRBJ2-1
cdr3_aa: CSAEPPGQGDNEQFF

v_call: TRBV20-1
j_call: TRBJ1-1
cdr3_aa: CSARQTVNTEAFF

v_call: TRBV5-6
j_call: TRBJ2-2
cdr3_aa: CASSKGQTTGELFF

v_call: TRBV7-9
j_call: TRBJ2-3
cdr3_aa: CASSPKTAANTDTQYF

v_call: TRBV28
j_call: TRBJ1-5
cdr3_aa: CASSLTDHQPQHF

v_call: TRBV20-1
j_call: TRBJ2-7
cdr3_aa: CSAGEGAYEQYF

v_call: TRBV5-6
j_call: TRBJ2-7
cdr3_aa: CASSLLSVTTYEQYF

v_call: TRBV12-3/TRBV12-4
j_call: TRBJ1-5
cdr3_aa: CASSFSVQPQHF

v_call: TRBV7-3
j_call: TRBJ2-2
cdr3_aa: CASSLGQGPNTGELFF

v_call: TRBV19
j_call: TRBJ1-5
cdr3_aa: CASSDGGYNQPQHF

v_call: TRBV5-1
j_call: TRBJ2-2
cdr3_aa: CATLPGTGSYTGELFF

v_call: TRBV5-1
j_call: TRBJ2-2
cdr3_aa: CASSLGASLNTGELFF